This TCR beta chain was recovered during a study of glioma-infiltrating T cells after dendritic cell vaccination. General study results and limits: Only a small number of patients had complete blood and tumor samples.

The primer mix had 60 V beta and 13 J beta primers. Sequenced by immunoSEQ multiplex PCR; TCRdb stores in-frame clones only, minus some. The sample shows roughly 83,000 clones, approximately 90% of them seen only once. PBMC sampling occurred before vaccination, two weeks after the third dose, and at progression. Concerning this clone: The antigen is not known.

CDR3 length: 15 residues. Trimming removed 9 bases from V and 4 bases from J; junction bases left unmatched: 13. The germline V gene encodes CDR1 MNHEY and CDR2 SMNVEV (reference sequence). The chain couples TRBV27 to TRBJ2-7, with TRBD1 matching over 9 bases. The receptor's source is a human donor with glioblastoma. Sequenced here: blood, sampled before dendritic cell vaccination. CDR3 loop: CARQGQGYVEYEQYF. The DNA for the CDR3 is TGTGCCAGACAGGGACAGGGCTACGTTGAGTACGAGCAGTACTTC.